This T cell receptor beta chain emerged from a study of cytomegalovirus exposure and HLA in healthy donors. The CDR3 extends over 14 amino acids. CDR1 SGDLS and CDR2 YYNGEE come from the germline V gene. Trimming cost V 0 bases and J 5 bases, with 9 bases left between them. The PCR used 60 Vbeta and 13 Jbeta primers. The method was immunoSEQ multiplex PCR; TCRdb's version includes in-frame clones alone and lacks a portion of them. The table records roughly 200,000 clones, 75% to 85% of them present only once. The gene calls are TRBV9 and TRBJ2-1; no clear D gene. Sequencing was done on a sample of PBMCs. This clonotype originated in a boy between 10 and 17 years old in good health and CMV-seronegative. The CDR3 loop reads CASSVEATNNEQFF. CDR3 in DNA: TGTGCCAGCAGCGTAGAAGCAACCAACAATGAGCAGTTCTTC.